Listed below are T cell receptor beta chains from one sample, sequenced in a study of radiotherapy plus CTLA-4 blockade in lung cancer. TCRdb keeps only in-frame clones here, not all; method: immunoSEQ multiplex PCR. This sample carries around 82,000 clones, 60% to 85% of them seen once, and the ten largest clones take under 25%. Here the sequenced sample was peripheral blood, taken from a patient treated with radiotherapy plus ipilimumab. The receptor source for this set is a human donor with non-small cell lung cancer whose response to radiotherapy plus ipilimumab could not be evaluated. Some clones in this sample may be carry-over from other donors' samples. Each CDR3 is given with its conserved first and last residue. D genes are given only for firm matches. Clone size is shown for a subset of rows, as once, few, many or a class of expanded clone.

TRBD2 - TRBJ2-5 TRBV27 CASSSRRLGLATETQYF TGTGCCAGCAGTTCGAGGAGACTGGGACTAGCTACGGAGACCCAGTACTTC
TRBD1 few TRBJ2-7 TRBV5-1 CASSRTGAYEQYF TGCGCCAGCAGCCGGACAGGGGCCTACGAGCAGTACTTC
TRBD1 - TRBJ1-6 TRBV29-1 CSVSSGTGSSPLHF TGCAGCGTTTCCTCCGGGACAGGGAGTTCACCCCTCCACTTT
- - TRBJ1-1 TRBV10-3 CAISGSQTENTEAFF TGTGCCATCAGTGGATCCCAAACAGAGAACACTGAAGCTTTCTTT
- - TRBJ2-7 TRBV6-5 CASSYDQGRTYEQYF TGTGCCAGCAGTTACGACCAGGGAAGAACCTACGAGCAGTACTTC
- - TRBJ2-2 TRBV7-9 CAVQENTGELFF TGTGCCGTACAGGAAAACACCGGGGAGCTGTTTTTT
TRBD1 - TRBJ2-2 TRBV19 CASSGGQGAAGELFF TGTGCCAGTAGTGGGGGACAGGGGGCGGCCGGGGAGCTGTTTTTT
TRBD1 - TRBJ2-1 TRBV19 CASRAGTGGLNEQFF TGTGCCAGTAGAGCCGGGACAGGGGGCCTAAATGAGCAGTTCTTC
TRBD1 - TRBJ1-5 TRBV18 CASSPGTGGNQPQHF TGTGCCAGCTCACCGGGTACAGGGGGCAATCAGCCCCAGCATTTT
- - TRBJ1-1 TRBV5-1 CASNERDSPWGYTEAFF TGCGCCAGCAACGAGAGGGACTCACCTTGGGGGTACACTGAAGCTTTCTTT
- few TRBJ2-5 TRBV7-2 CASSLAVRPQAQYF TGTGCCAGCAGCTTAGCGGTACGGCCCCAGGCCCAGTACTTC
- - TRBJ1-5 TRBV6-1 CASSEGAGMRNQPQHF TGTGCCAGCAGTGAAGGGGCAGGGATGCGCAATCAGCCCCAGCATTTT
- - TRBJ1-2 TRBV5-1 CASSLFGDYGYTF TGCGCCAGCAGCTTGTTCGGAGACTATGGCTACACCTTC
- - TRBJ1-2 TRBV7-2 CASSSRDGLGGYTF TGTGCCAGCAGCTCCCGGGATGGGTTGGGGGGCTACACCTTC
- - TRBJ2-3 TRBV7-7 CASSGRGGDTQYF TGTGCTAGCAGCGGACGAGGGGGAGATACGCAGTATTTT
- few TRBJ2-2 TRBV5-1 CASSSLSSPSTGELFF TGCGCCAGCAGCTCCCTTAGTTCCCCATCCACCGGGGAGCTGTTTTTT
- - TRBJ1-6 TRBV5-1 CASREGPNSPLHF TGCGCCAGCAGGGAGGGACCAAATTCACCCCTCCACTTT